The entry below describes one T cell receptor beta chain. Its antigen has not been determined. No much larger clone exists at a distance of one base, and base qualities are not known. The CDR3 holds 16 amino acids from the cysteine to the phenylalanine. The retained sequence is limited to the CDR3, 48 bases, with the frame set at the first base. For this chain, trimming is 6 bases at the V end and 0 bases at the J end, and the number of junction bases without a gene match is 7. The germline V gene (reference sequence) provides CDR1 SEHNR and CDR2 FQNEAQ. The immunoSEQ assay amplified TCRB CDR3 regions from approximately 1.8 micrograms of genomic DNA, or from all available DNA when less than that amount was available. For multiplex PCR, 60 forward primers for TCR V beta segments and 13 reverse primers for J beta segments were used. Synthetic control templates were spiked into each sample at limiting dilution to estimate reads per starting template. The Illumina HiSeq System generated sequencing reads of 87 bp. As for how the authors treated the data: PCR and sequencing errors were removed by a nearest neighbor algorithm that merged closely related sequences. TCR overlap was measured as the percentage of unique tumor TCR beta sequences that were also present in the peripheral blood of the same patient. Entries here come from immuneACCESS through TCRdb and include only in-frame sequences with V and J called. Some clones fail to appear in such tables; in the studies checked, an unresolved V gene covers under half of the shortfall, and the cause of the remainder is unknown. V, J and clone size are taken as reported in that table, and D and trimming were inferred from the DNA itself. This sample holds tens of thousands of clones; about 84% were observed only once. Jointly, the top ten make up about 9% of the sample.

This sample was included in a study of glioma-infiltrating T cells after dendritic cell vaccination (dated by TCRdb to 2016 to 2017). Concerning the study at large: A cohort of about 15 glioblastoma patients from Phase I and II dendritic cell vaccination trials was included, of whom 9 were newly diagnosed and 6 had recurrent disease. Deep sequencing of TCR beta CDR3 regions was used to quantify tumor-infiltrating lymphocyte content and compare tumor and blood repertoires in dendritic cell-vaccinated glioblastoma patients. To make the vaccine, monocyte-derived dendritic cells were cultured for roughly seven days with IL-4 and GM-CSF and then pulsed overnight with autologous tumor lysate. Three intradermal dendritic cell vaccine injections were administered to patients at biweekly intervals in the arm below the axilla. Between the early 2000s and the early 2010s, patients were given autologous tumor lysate-pulsed dendritic cell vaccination. Survival after dendritic cell vaccination was correlated with TCR sequencing metrics, including TIL content and tumor-blood repertoire overlap.

The time point label corresponds to: after dendritic cell vaccination, including at tumor progression/relapse. Selection of patients required sufficient residual fresh-frozen tumor tissue and over two years of available survival data. Although molecular status otherwise differed among the glioblastoma patients, no patient had an isocitrate dehydrogenase mutation. PBMC collection took place before vaccination, two weeks after the third vaccination, and at tumor progression if progression occurred. The Qiagen DNeasy Blood extraction Kit was used for extraction of genomic DNA. Paper-wide results and their limitations: The three-group TCR overlap response model was described as speculative and requiring prospective validation. After dendritic cell vaccination, a higher estimated pretreatment TIL content predicted longer time to progression and longer overall survival. The cohort was small and heterogeneous, few patients had complete blood and tumor sets, and even fewer had initial-recurrent tumor pairs. TCR clonality showed no direct relationship with survival, which suggests that a diverse polyclonal response may be important.

Sequenced here: blood, sampled after dendritic cell vaccination. The chain is assembled from TRBV7-9 and TRBJ2-3; TRBD2 fits 9 bases in the junction. This receptor was taken from a human donor with glioblastoma. CDR3 region: CASRPRLAVSTDTQYF. The nucleotides read TGTGCCAGCAGACCGCGACTAGCGGTAAGCACAGATACGCAGTATTTT.